Presented here are 9 T cell receptor beta chains from one specimen sequenced in a study of early stage breast cancer tumors. Clones were read by immunoSEQ multiplex PCR, and TCRdb kept only the in-frame ones, dropping some. The table lists about 48,000 clones, 75% to 85% of them singletons. The sequenced material came from blood. The receptor set was obtained from a person aged 50 to 59 with breast cancer.

The chain couples TRBV11-2 to TRBJ1-4, with D uncertain. CDR3 size: 13 residues. V gave up 1 base and J gave up 8 bases, with 8 bases separating them. Per the germline V gene, CDR1 is SGHAT and CDR2 is FQNNGV. This CDR3 reads CASSLGGKEKLFF. The CDR3 DNA reads TGTGCCAGCAGCTTAGGGGGAAAGGAAAAACTGTTTTTT. Drawing the rest from reference TRBV11-2 and TRBJ1-4, the complete variable domain is EAGVAQSPRYKIIEKRQSVAFWCNPISGHATLYWYQQILGQGPKLLIQFQNNGVVDDSQLPKDRFSAERLKGVDSTLKIQPAKLEDSAVYLCASSLGGKEKLFFGSGTQLSVL.

This clone has only a few counts. The chain uses TRBV7-9 and TRBJ1-2; D uncertain. There are 13 residues in the CDR3. V gave up 5 bases and J gave up 8 bases, with 15 bases separating them. Germline loops: CDR1 SEHNR, CDR2 FQNEAQ (reference sequence). The CDR3 DNA sequence: TGTGCCAGCAGCCCCACCGCCAGCAGGGGCTACACCTTC. Translation: CASSPTASRGYTF.

The chain joins TRBV2 to TRBJ2-3; no firm D call. With 7 bases removed from V and 2 bases from J, the gap between germline ends came to 13 bases. This CDR3 comprises 14 residues. Germline CDR1 SNHLY, CDR2 FYNNEI. CDR3 amino acids: CASTDELPTDTQYF. Written as DNA, the CDR3 is TGTGCCAGCACTGATGAGCTCCCCACAGATACGCAGTATTTT.

The chain carries TRBV7-2 and TRBJ1-4; 11 nucleotides line up with TRBD1. The V gene end was trimmed by 2 bases and the J gene end by 10 bases; junction bases not matched to a gene: 12. The germline V gene has CDR1 SGHTA and CDR2 FQGNSA. The CDR3 loop spans 17 amino acids. The CDR3 reads CASSLTSGTGGRGKLFF. As DNA, the CDR3 is TGTGCCAGCAGCTTAACTTCCGGGACAGGGGGAAGAGGAAAACTGTTTTTT.

This CDR3 is CASSLLAGGPEETQYF. The CDR3 nucleotides read TGCGCCAGCAGCTTACTCGCCGGGGGGCCGGAGGAGACCCAGTACTTC. V usage is TRBV5-1 and J usage is TRBJ2-5, with D possibly TRBD2 on 7 matching bases. Trimming stripped 2 bases from V and 5 bases from J, with 19 bases between. Germline V lookup: CDR1 SGHRS, CDR2 YFSETQ. The CDR3 has 16 residues.

This clone was found once. V and J are TRBV7-2 and TRBJ1-1, with a weak D call TRBD1 (6 bases). The CDR3 runs 18 residues. V was clipped by 2 bases and J by 6 bases, with 25 bases between them. Germline V gives CDR1 SGHTA, CDR2 FQGNSA. CDR3 in DNA: TGTGCCAGCAGCTTAAGGGGAAGCCTGACAGGAGCCCAGCCTGAAGCTTTCTTT. Its translation is CASSLRGSLTGAQPEAFF.

This chain joins TRBV14 and TRBJ1-6; unclear D gene. Deletions cut 5 bases from V and 11 bases from J, with 16 bases between. The CDR3 runs 14 residues. Germline CDR1 and CDR2: SGHDN and FVKESK. The CDR3 coding sequence is TGTGCCAGCAGCGTCACGGGTGGGCGGACACCCCTCCACTTT. Protein product: CASSVTGGRTPLHF.

The V gene is TRBV6-5, the J gene TRBJ2-7; no reliable D call. Germline values: CDR1 MNHEY, CDR2 SVGAGI. This CDR3 has 13 residues. Between the trimmed V and J ends, which lost 0 bases and 7 bases, there was a span of 10 bases. The CDR3 region has the DNA TGTGCCAGCAGTTACTCGAAGGTGTTGGAGCAGTACTTC. Translating it yields CASSYSKVLEQYF.

This clone has just a few counts. J is TRBJ2-2 and V is TRBV5-4; no reliable D call. V gave up 0 bases and J gave up 0 bases, with 6 bases separating them. Germline CDR1 is SGHNT and CDR2 is YYREEE (reference sequence). The CDR3 covers 15 residues. The CDR3 coding sequence is TGTGCCAGCAGCTTGGACAGCGCGAACACCGGGGAGCTGTTTTTT. This gives the protein CASSLDSANTGELFF.